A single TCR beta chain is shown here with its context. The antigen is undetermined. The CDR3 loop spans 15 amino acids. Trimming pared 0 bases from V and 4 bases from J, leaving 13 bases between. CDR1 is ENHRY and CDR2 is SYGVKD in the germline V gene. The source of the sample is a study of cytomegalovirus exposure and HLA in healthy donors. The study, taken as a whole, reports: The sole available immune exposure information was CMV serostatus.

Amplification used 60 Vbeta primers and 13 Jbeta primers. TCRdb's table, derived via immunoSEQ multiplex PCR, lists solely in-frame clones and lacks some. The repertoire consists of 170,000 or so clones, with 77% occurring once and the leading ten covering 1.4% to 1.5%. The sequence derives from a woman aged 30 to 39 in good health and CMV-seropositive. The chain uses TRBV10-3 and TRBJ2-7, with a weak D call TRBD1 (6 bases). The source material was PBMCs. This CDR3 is CAISESRQAIYEQYF. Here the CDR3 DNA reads TGTGCCATCAGTGAGTCCCGACAGGCCATTTACGAGCAGTACTTC.